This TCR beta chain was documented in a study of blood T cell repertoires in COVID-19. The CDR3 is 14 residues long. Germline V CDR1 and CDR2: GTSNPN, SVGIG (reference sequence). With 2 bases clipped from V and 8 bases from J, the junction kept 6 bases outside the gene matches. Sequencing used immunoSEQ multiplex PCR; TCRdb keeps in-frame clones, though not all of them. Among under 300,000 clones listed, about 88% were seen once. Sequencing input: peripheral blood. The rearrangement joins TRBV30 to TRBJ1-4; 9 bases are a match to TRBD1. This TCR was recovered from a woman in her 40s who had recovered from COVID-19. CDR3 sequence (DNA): TGTGCCTGGAGTTCGGGACAGGGAGAGGAAAAACTGTTTTTT. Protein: CAWSSGQGEEKLFF.